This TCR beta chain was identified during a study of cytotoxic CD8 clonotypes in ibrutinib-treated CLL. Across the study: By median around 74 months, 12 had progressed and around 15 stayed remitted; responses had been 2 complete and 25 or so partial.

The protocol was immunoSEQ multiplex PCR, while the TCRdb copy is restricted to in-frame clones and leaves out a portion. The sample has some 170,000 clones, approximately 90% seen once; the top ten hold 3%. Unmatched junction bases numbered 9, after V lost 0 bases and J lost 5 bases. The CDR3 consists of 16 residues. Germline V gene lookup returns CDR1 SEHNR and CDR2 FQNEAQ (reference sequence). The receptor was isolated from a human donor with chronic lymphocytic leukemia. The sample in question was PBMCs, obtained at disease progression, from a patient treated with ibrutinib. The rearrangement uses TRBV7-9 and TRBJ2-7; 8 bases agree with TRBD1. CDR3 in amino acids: CASSLAVGQGVHEQYF. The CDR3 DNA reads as TGTGCCAGCAGCTTAGCGGTAGGACAGGGAGTCCACGAGCAGTACTTC. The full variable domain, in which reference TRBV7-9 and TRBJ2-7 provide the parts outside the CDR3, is DTGVSQNPRHKITKRGQNVTFRCDPISEHNRLYWYRQTLGQGPEFLTYFQNEAQLEKSRLLSDRFSAERPKGSFSTLEIQRTEQGDSAMYLCASSLAVGQGVHEQYFGPGTRLTVT.